This TCR beta chain derives from a study of blood T cell repertoires in COVID-19. Study context: Sources were T cells, B-cell-depleted T cells, or PBMCs; the material itself was cDNA or gDNA.

Participant-given clinical history determined each cohort assignment. This clone showed up just a few times. Authors' processing steps: Nucleated cell counts were estimated from reference gene primer amplification. Profiled with immunoSEQ multiplex PCR; TCRdb holds only in-frame clones, not every one. V, J and clone size reflect that table, while D and trimming were determined from the DNA. The table has around 140,000 clones, 84% seen once. Germline-derived CDR1 and CDR2 are MNHEY and SVGEGT. Trimming pared 1 base from V and 8 bases from J, leaving 6 bases between. The CDR3 runs to 13 residues. The sequence derives from a man in his fifties in a cohort exposed to, infected with or recovered from COVID-19 (not recorded which). This chain links TRBV6-2 or TRBV6-3 with TRBJ1-6, with unresolved D. Sequences were obtained from PBMCs or T cells enriched from blood (not recorded which). CDR3 in DNA: TGTGCCAGCAGTTACTGGTCGGATTCACCCCTCCACTTT. This gives the protein CASSYWSDSPLHF.